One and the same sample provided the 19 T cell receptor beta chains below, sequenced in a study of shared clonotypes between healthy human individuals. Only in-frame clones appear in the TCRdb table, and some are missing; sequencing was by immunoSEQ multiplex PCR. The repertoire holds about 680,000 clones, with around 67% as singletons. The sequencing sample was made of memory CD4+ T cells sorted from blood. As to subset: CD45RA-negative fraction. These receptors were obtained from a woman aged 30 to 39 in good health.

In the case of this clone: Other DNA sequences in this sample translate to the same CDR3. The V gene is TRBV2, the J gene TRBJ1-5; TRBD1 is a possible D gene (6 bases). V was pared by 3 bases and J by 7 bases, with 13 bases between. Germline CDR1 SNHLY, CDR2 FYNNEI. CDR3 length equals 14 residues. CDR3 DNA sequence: TGTGCCAGCAGTGAGATACAGGGTACGCAGCCCCAGCATTTT. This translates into CASSEIQGTQPQHF.

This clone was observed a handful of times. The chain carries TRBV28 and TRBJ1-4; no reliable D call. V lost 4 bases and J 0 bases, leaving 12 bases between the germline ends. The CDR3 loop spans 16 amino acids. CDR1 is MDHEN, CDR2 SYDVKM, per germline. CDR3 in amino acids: CASSSPRAATNEKLFF. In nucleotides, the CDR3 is TGTGCCAGCAGTTCTCCACGAGCAGCAACTAATGAAAAACTGTTTTTT.

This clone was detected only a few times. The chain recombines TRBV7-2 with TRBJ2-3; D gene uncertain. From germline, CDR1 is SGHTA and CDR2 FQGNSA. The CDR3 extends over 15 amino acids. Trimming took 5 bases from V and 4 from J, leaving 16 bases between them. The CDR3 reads CASSALGAGSDTQYF. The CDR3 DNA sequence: TGTGCCAGCAGCGCCCTTGGCGCTGGCTCAGATACGCAGTATTTT.

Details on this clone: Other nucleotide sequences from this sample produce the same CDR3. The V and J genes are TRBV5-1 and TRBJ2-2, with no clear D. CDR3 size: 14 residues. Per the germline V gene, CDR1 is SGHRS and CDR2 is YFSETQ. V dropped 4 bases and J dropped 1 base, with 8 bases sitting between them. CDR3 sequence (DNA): TGCGCCAGCAGCCTGGATCAGAACACCGGGGAGCTGTTTTTT. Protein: CASSLDQNTGELFF.

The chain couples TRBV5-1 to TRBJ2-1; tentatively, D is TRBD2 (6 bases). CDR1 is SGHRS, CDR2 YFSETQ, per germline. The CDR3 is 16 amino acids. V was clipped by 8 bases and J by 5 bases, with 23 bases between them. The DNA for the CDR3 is TGCGCCAGTGGGACCAACTCAGGAGGGCCGGACAATGAGCAGTTCTTC. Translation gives CASGTNSGGPDNEQFF.

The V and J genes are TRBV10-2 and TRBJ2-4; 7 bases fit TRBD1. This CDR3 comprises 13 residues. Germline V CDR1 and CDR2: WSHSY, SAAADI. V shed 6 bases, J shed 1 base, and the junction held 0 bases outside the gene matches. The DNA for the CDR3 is TGCGCCAGCAGGACAGGGGCCAAAAACATTCAGTACTTC. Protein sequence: CASRTGAKNIQYF.

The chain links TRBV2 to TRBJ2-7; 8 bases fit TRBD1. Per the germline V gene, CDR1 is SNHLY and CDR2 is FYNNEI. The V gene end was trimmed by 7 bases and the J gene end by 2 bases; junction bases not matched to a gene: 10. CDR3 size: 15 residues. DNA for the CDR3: TGTGCCAGCACCGGACAAGACAGGGGTACCTACGAGCAGTACTTC. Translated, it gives CASTGQDRGTYEQYF.

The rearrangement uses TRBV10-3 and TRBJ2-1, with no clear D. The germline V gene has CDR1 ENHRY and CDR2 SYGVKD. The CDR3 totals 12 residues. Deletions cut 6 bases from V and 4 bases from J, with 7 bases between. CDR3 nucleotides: TGTGCCATCAGAGGCCAATACAATGAGCAGTTCTTC. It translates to CAIRGQYNEQFF.

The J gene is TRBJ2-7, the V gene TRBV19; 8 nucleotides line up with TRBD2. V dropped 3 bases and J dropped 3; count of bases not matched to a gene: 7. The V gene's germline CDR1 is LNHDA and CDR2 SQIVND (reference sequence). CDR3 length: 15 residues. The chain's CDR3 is CASSMAAGGIYEQYF. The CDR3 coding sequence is TGTGCCAGTAGTATGGCGGCGGGAGGTATCTACGAGCAGTACTTC.

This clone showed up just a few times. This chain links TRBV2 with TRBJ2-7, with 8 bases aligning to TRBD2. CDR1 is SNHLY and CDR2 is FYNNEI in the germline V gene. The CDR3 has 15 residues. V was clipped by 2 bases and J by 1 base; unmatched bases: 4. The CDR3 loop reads CASSEQREWSYEQYF. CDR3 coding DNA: TGTGCCAGCAGTGAACAGCGGGAGTGGTCCTACGAGCAGTACTTC.

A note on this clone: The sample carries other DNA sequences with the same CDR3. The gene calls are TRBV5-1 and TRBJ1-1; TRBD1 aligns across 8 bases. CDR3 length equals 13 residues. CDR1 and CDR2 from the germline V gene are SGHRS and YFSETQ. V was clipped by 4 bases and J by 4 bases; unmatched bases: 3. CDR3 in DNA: TGCGCCAGCAGCGGCGACAGGGGCACTGAAGCTTTCTTT. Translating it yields CASSGDRGTEAFF.

The CDR3 here is CSVEAGRGLSTDTQYF. In DNA, the CDR3 is TGCAGCGTTGAGGCTGGGCGGGGGCTTAGCACAGATACGCAGTATTTT. This chain connects TRBV29-1 to TRBJ2-3; D perhaps matches TRBD2 (7 bases). The CDR3 is 16 amino acids. V was shortened by 3 bases and J by 0 bases, with 16 bases between the two germline ends. CDR1 and CDR2 from the germline V gene are SQVTM and ANQGSEA.

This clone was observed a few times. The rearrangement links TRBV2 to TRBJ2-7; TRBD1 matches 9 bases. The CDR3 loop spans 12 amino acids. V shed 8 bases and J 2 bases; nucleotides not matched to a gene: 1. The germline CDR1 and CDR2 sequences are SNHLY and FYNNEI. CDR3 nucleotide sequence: TGTGCCAGCCGGGACAGGGCCTACGAGCAGTACTTC. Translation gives CASRDRAYEQYF.

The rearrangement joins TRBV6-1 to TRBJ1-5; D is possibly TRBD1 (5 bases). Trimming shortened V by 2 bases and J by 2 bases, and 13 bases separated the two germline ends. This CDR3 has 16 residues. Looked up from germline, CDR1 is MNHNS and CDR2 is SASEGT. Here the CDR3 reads CASSEYGREGNQPQHF. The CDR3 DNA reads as TGTGCCAGCAGTGAATACGGCAGGGAAGGCAATCAGCCCCAGCATTTT.

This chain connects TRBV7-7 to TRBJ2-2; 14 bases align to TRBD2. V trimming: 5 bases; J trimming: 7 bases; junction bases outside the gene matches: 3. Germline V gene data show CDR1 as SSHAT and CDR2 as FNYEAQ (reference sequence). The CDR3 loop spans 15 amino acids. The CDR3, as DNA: TGTGCCAGCAGCCCGGGGACTAGCGGGAGCGGGGAGCTGTTTTTT. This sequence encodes CASSPGTSGSGELFF.

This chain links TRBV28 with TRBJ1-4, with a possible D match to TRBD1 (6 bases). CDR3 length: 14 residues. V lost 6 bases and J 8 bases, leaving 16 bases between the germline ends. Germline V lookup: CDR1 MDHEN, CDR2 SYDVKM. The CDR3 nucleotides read TGTGCCAGCAGGCCTACGACAGGCCTGGAAAAACTGTTTTTT. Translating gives CASRPTTGLEKLFF.

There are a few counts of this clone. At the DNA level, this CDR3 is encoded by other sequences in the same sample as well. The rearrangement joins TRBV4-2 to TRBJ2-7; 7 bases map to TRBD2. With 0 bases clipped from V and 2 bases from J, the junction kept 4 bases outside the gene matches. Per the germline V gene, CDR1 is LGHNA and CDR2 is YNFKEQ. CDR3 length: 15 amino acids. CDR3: CASSQDRGGAYEQYF. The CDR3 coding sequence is TGTGCCAGCAGCCAAGATCGCGGGGGAGCCTACGAGCAGTACTTC.

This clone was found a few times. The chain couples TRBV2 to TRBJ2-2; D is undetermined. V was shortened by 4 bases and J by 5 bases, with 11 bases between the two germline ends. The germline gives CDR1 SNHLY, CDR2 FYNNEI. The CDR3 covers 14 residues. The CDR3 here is CASSVRILTGELFF. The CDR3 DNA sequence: TGTGCCAGCAGTGTTCGGATATTAACCGGGGAGCTGTTTTTT.

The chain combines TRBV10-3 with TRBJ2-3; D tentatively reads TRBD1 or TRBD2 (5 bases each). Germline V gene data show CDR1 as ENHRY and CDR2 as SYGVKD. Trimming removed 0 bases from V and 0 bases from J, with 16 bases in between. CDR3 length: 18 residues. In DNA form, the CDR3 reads TGTGCCATCAGTGAGTCTGGGGGTGCGTCTTATAGCACAGATACGCAGTATTTT. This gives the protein CAISESGGASYSTDTQYF.